This TCR beta chain was identified during a study of shared T cell receptors in the human thymus. Clones were sequenced by immunoSEQ multiplex PCR, and TCRdb holds only the in-frame ones, with some missing. The sample records roughly 660,000 clones, roughly 90% being singletons. CDR3 length equals 15 residues. Germline CDR1 MNHEY, CDR2 SMNVEV (reference sequence). Trimming stripped 6 bases from V and 0 bases from J, with 13 bases between. This sample was shared with a second study, whose subject was human thymus T cells. This second study says: Resections were taken during corrective heart surgery, and the thymus tissue came from these. Gene usage (both V and J) appeared biased in thymic and blood repertoires.

The sequence derives from a boy less than two years old with a congenital heart defect. This sequence joins TRBV27 and TRBJ2-3; TRBD1 might be the D (5 bases). Sequencing was carried out using thymocytes. CDR3 DNA: TGTGCCAGCAGACCCAGGACAACTAGCACAGATACGCAGTATTTT. Translation gives CASRPRTTSTDTQYF.